The 10 T cell receptor beta chains below come from one sample, sequenced in a study of blood T cell repertoires in COVID-19. Profiling relied on immunoSEQ multiplex PCR, and the TCRdb table lists in-frame clones only, not all of them. The sample lists 200,000 to 300,000 clones; 88% were seen once. The sample consisted of peripheral blood. These receptors were collected from a woman aged 25 to 39 with acute or convalescent COVID-19.

A few counts support this clone. A much larger clone is a single base away; this may be a read error. This chain uses TRBV7-2 with TRBJ2-3; 7 bases are shared with TRBD1. The ends lost 3 bases at V and 4 bases at J; junction bases unmatched: 1. The CDR3 runs 13 residues. Germline lookup yields CDR1 SGHTA and CDR2 FQGNSA. The DNA for the CDR3 is TGTGCCAGCAGCTTTCAGGGGGCAGATACGCAGTATTTT. Encoded protein: CASSFQGADTQYF.

This clone has more than one count but fewer than ten. The J gene is TRBJ2-7, the V gene TRBV7-8, with D possibly matching TRBD2 (6 bases). Germline lookup yields CDR1 SGHVS and CDR2 FQNEAQ. V was pared by 0 bases and J by 4 bases, with 25 bases between. The CDR3 sequence is 19 residues long. The CDR3 region is CASSLAAIAGSHGTYEQYF. The CDR3 DNA follows: TGTGCCAGCAGCTTAGCGGCGATAGCAGGGTCCCACGGGACTTACGAGCAGTACTTC. Full variable domain (outside the CDR3, taken from reference TRBV7-8 and TRBJ2-7): GAGVSQSPRYKVAKRGQDVALRCDPISGHVSLFWYQQALGQGPEFLTYFQNEAQLDKSGLPSDRFFAERPEGSVSTLKIQRTQQEDSAVYLCASSLAAIAGSHGTYEQYFGPGTRLTVT.

The chain couples TRBV19 to TRBJ1-2; a weak D match, TRBD1 (5 bases). The V gene lost 7 bases and the J gene lost 4 bases, with 10 bases spanning the gap. CDR1 is LNHDA and CDR2 is SQIVND in the germline V gene (reference sequence). There are 12 residues in the CDR3. The CDR3 DNA reads TGTGCCAGTACCGACAGATCCTATGGCTACACCTTC. Translated: CASTDRSYGYTF.

Concerning this clone itself: The same CDR3 can be traced to other DNA sequences in this sample. The chain is built from TRBV15 and TRBJ1-3, with D uncertain. V was clipped by 0 bases and J by 0 bases, with 3 bases between them. Germline values: CDR1 LNHNV, CDR2 YYDKDF (reference sequence). The CDR3 spans 14 residues. The CDR3 here is CATSRDNSGNTIYF. The CDR3 DNA reads TGTGCCACCAGCAGAGACAACTCTGGAAACACCATATATTTT.

The chain is built from TRBV9 and TRBJ2-1, with D perhaps matching TRBD1 (6 bases). Per germline, CDR1 SGDLS and CDR2 YYNGEE. Between the trimmed V and J ends, which lost 0 bases and 7 bases, there was a span of 17 bases. This CDR3 region has 16 residues. Written as DNA, the CDR3 is TGTGCCAGCAGCGTAGAGGTGGGAATGAGGGGGAATGAGCAGTTCTTC. Translating gives CASSVEVGMRGNEQFF.

The rearrangement joins TRBV19 to TRBJ1-4; 10 positions match TRBD1. The CDR3 is 13 residues long. V lost 5 bases, J lost 10 bases, and 4 bases stayed unmatched. The germline V gene encodes CDR1 LNHDA and CDR2 SQIVND (reference sequence). The CDR3 protein is CASSQRQGAKLFF. In DNA, the CDR3 is TGTGCCAGTAGTCAAAGACAGGGGGCAAAACTGTTTTTT.

This clone was picked up a small number of times. This chain links TRBV11-3 with TRBJ2-2; 10 bases fit TRBD2. The CDR3 covers 15 residues. Germline V lookup: CDR1 SGHNT, CDR2 YENEEA. Germline trimming cut 5 bases from V and 6 bases from J; bases unmatched to any gene: 6. CDR3 DNA sequence: TGTGCCAGCAGCCCTAGCGGGAGAAGGGCCGGGGAGCTGTTTTTT. Encoded protein: CASSPSGRRAGELFF.

The chain couples TRBV27 to TRBJ1-3, with 7 bases fitting TRBD1. The length of the CDR3 is 15 residues. CDR1 is MNHEY, CDR2 SMNVEV, per germline (reference sequence). The ends lost 2 bases at V and 3 bases at J; junction bases unmatched: 4. The CDR3, as DNA: TGTGCCAGCAGTTTAGTTAGGGGGCTTGGAAACACCATATATTTT. The encoded protein is CASSLVRGLGNTIYF.

This chain uses TRBV19 with TRBJ1-1; the D is unclear. This CDR3 spans 16 amino acids. From germline, CDR1 is LNHDA and CDR2 SQIVND (reference sequence). The V end lost 1 base, the J end lost 4 bases, and 16 bases lay between the germline ends. The CDR3 spells CASSIGRVVRGTEAFF. In DNA, the CDR3 is TGTGCCAGTAGTATAGGCCGGGTCGTAAGAGGCACTGAAGCTTTCTTT.

This chain connects TRBV9 to TRBJ1-5, with a tentative D call TRBD1 (5 bases). Germline V gene sequence: CDR1 SGDLS, CDR2 YYNGEE. The CDR3 totals 14 residues. Between the trimmed V and J ends, which lost 4 bases and 3 bases, there was a span of 11 bases. The CDR3 region is CASSRGDLNQPQHF. The CDR3 DNA is TGTGCCAGCAGCCGGGGGGACCTCAATCAGCCCCAGCATTTT.